This TCR beta chain derives from a study of blood T cells in healthy people across ages (dated by TCRdb to between 2015 and 2016). A note on the overall study: In model experiments, template switching captured roughly one uniquely barcoded TCR beta cDNA molecule for every two T cells. Age-related changes in TCR beta repertoire diversity were measured in the study by deep sequencing normalized with unique cDNA molecular identifiers. The donors were split into four age groups: young (average about 16 years), middle-aged (39), aged (about 56) and long-lived (under 90). To avoid experimental bias, donors of different ages were randomly spread across the sequencing lanes. Using the same blood draw, the study looked at two additional independent replicas of 1 million unique cDNA reads for two donors, one aged 18 to 30 and the other aged 80 or older. Beyond this particular receptor, the publication reports: Because profiling used bulk unsorted PBMCs, naive and antigen-experienced compartments could not be compared conclusively. Donor CMV infection status was unknown, potentially confounding age-related changes in expanded clonotypes. Observed TCR beta diversity per million T cells fell roughly linearly with age, and a significant reduction was already apparent by age about 36. The long-lived group showed more naive CD4+ T cells, fewer expanded clones and increased TCR diversity than the aged group, suggesting age selection. Estimates of total diversity based on one million sequenced T cells were regarded as lower bounds and as underestimates. Observed TCR beta diversity correlated strongly with the percentage of naive T cells measured by flow cytometry.

The protocol used for the library was 5' RACE. This sample was sequenced with an Illumina HiSeq 2500. The second PCR ran for about 6 to 12 cycles and used a J-beta primer mix along with a sample-barcoded 5' primer. A unique molecular identifier was introduced onto each TCR beta cDNA molecule by a template-switch 5' adaptor carrying 12 random nucleotides. At least 2.5 million CDR3-containing paired-end reads were obtained from each sample. First-strand cDNA was synthesized from all RNA with the Mint cDNA synthesis kit, primed by a TRBC-specific oligonucleotide. Following uracil-DNA glycosylase treatment, all cDNA underwent a first 18-cycle PCR with the universal primers M1SS and BC2_uni_R. The authors' analysis ran thus. For normalization, 1 million high-quality reads, each with a distinct molecular identifier, were randomly selected from each sample. Reads with shared molecular identifiers were discarded instead of being binned into consensus sequences. MiTCR, set to a Q25 quality threshold and the strictest error-elimination algorithm, was used for CDR3 identification, clonotype clustering and error correction. Lower-bound total TCR beta diversity was estimated with a nonparametric unseen species model using Euler transformation. TCRdb reanalyzed the raw reads on its own, using fastp at Q25 for trimming and MiXCR for clone calling, and kept in-frame beta chains. Entries that share a CDR3 protein sequence are merged under the most common genes and DNA. The V and J calls were determined by TCRdb, not by the authors. The sample table contains fewer than 1,000,000 distinct CDR3 sequences; only one count was recorded for 46% of them. The ten largest make up 15% to 20% of the sample.

CDR1 SSHAT and CDR2 FNYEAQ are derived from the germline V gene (reference sequence). V and J lose 5 bases and 1 base, and a span of 15 bases separates them. Its CDR3 holds 15 amino acids, cysteine through phenylalanine. The kept DNA is CDR3 alone, 45 bases in frame from the first base. Donors were about 36 systemically healthy Caucasian individuals from Russia aged 6 to 90 years. Each donor gave ten milliliters of peripheral blood, drawn into EDTA-treated Vacutainer tubes. Ficoll-Paque density-gradient centrifugation was used to isolate PBMCs, with at least 6.5 million per sample. Total RNA was extracted from PBMCs with Trizol reagent, with at least 5 micrograms obtained per sample. For every donor, flow cytometry on a PBMC aliquot measured the percentage of naive CD45RAhigh/CD27high T cells. This clonotype has a count of ten or more. The antigen it binds to is not known. Per-base quality was not reported, and no clone a single base away is much larger than it.

The TCR was taken from a man older than 75 in good health. This chain joins TRBV7-7 to TRBJ2-7; the D gene is perhaps TRBD2, from 5 matching bases. The sequenced material came from blood. The nucleotide sequence is given as TGTGCCAGCAGCCCGCTAGCTGTAGAATCCTACGAGCAGTACTTC. Its coded protein is CASSPLAVESYEQYF.